These 32 T cell receptor beta chains came from one sample sequenced in a study of shared clonotypes between healthy human individuals. The protocol was immunoSEQ multiplex PCR, while the TCRdb copy is restricted to in-frame clones and leaves out a portion. Among approximately 720,000 clones listed, 60% to 80% were seen once. The sequencing sample was made of memory CD4+ T cells sorted from blood. Noted subset: CD45RA-negative fraction. Every receptor here comes from a woman between 25 and 40 years old in good health.

This clone occurred a few times. V is TRBV4-1 and J is TRBJ2-5, with D uncertain. The J call may not be correct, given that the DNA end is closer to TRBJ2-7. Germline assignment: CDR1 MGHRA and CDR2 YSYEKL. The CDR3 extends over 14 amino acids. CDR3 residues: CASSQDSQNYEQYF. The CDR3 DNA sequence: TGCGCCAGCAGCCAAGATTCCCAGAACTACGAGCAGTACTTC.

In the case of this clone: The same CDR3 can be traced to other DNA sequences in this sample. The chain joins TRBV5-1 to TRBJ2-1; 9 bases are shared with TRBD2. The CDR3 extends over 15 amino acids. Losses at the gene ends were 1 base for V and 6 bases for J; bases not matched to a gene: 5. The germline gives CDR1 SGHRS, CDR2 YFSETQ. The CDR3 reads CASSLQTSGVNEQFF. The CDR3 DNA reads TGCGCCAGCAGCTTGCAGACTAGCGGAGTCAATGAGCAGTTCTTC.

J is TRBJ2-5 and V is TRBV27; possible D gene TRBD1, 6 bases. The germline gives CDR1 MNHEY, CDR2 SMNVEV (reference sequence). Trimming cost V 10 bases and J 5 bases, with 26 bases left between them. The length of the CDR3 is 16 residues. The CDR3 protein is CATSTPSSSGAETQYF. CDR3 nucleotides: TGTGCCACCTCTACTCCCTCTAGTTCAGGGGCTGAGACCCAGTACTTC.

The chain employs TRBV7-9 and TRBJ2-7, with 7 bases aligning to TRBD1. Looked up from germline, CDR1 is SEHNR and CDR2 is FQNEAQ (reference sequence). Trimming took 1 base from V and 3 from J; bases not matched to a gene: 9. The CDR3 length is 16 residues. The CDR3 nucleotides are TGTGCCAGCAGCTTAGAGGGGGCGGTGGGGCACTACGAGCAGTACTTC. Encoded protein: CASSLEGAVGHYEQYF.

This clone has a single count. The J gene is TRBJ1-2, the V gene TRBV28; D is ambiguous. This CDR3 is 11 amino acids long. Looked up from germline, CDR1 is MDHEN and CDR2 is SYDVKM. V was trimmed by 6 bases and J by 3 bases, leaving 5 bases between them. CDR3 coding DNA: TGTGCCAGCAGCCGTTACTATGGCTACACCTTC. Protein: CASSRYYGYTF.

The genes are TRBV7-2 and TRBJ2-3; D is unresolved. The CDR3 is 12 amino acids. The germline V gene has CDR1 SGHTA and CDR2 FQGNSA. Trimming took 5 bases from V and 6 from J, leaving 9 bases between them. The CDR3 protein is CASSALLDTQYF. CDR3 nucleotide sequence: TGTGCCAGCAGCGCCCTTCTGGATACGCAGTATTTT.

Remarks on this clone: This sequence may be a read error, since a much larger clone differs from it by one base. The J gene is TRBJ1-3, the V gene TRBV4-2; D is ambiguous. The CDR3 length is 16 residues. The germline V gene encodes CDR1 LGHNA and CDR2 YNFKEQ. Between the trimmed V and J ends, which lost 0 bases and 0 bases, there was a span of 9 bases. CDR3 amino acids: CASSQEKPTSGNTIYF. The CDR3 region has the DNA TGTGCCAGCAGCCAAGAGAAGCCTACCTCTGGAAACACCATATATTTT.

The chain is built from TRBV16 and TRBJ1-4, with D uncertain. This CDR3 contains 14 residues. Trimming stripped 7 bases from V and 0 bases from J, with 9 bases between. Germline CDR1 KGHSY, CDR2 FQNENV. The CDR3 DNA is TGTGCCAGCATCGAGGCAGCAACTAATGAAAAACTGTTTTTT. Protein: CASIEAATNEKLFF.

This clone showed up just a few times. This sequence joins TRBV19 and TRBJ2-2; no clear D. The V gene lost 5 bases and the J gene lost 6 bases, with 10 bases spanning the gap. The CDR3 loop spans 13 amino acids. Germline V gene data show CDR1 as LNHDA and CDR2 as SQIVND (reference sequence). CDR3 in DNA: TGTGCCAGTAGTGGGATAGGCCCCGGGGAGCTGTTTTTT. This sequence encodes CASSGIGPGELFF.

The rearrangement uses TRBV6-1 and TRBJ2-7, with a possible D match to TRBD1 (6 bases). V dropped 3 bases and J dropped 10 bases, with 16 bases sitting between them. Germline CDR1 MNHNS, CDR2 SASEGT. The CDR3 has 13 residues. CDR3 in DNA: TGTGCCAGCAGTGAGCAGGGGATCCTGGATCAGTACTTC. This sequence encodes CASSEQGILDQYF.

The V gene is TRBV30, the J gene TRBJ1-1; TRBD1 agrees at 12 bases. The germline V gene encodes CDR1 GTSNPN and CDR2 SVGIG (reference sequence). Losses at the gene ends were 3 bases for V and 5 bases for J; bases not matched to a gene: 7. This CDR3 region has 15 residues. The DNA of the CDR3 is TGTGCCTGGAGCGGGACAGGGGGCTGGCATACTGAAGCTTTCTTT. Protein product: CAWSGTGGWHTEAFF.

This chain uses TRBV29-1 with TRBJ2-3, with TRBD2 identical over 8 bases. In germline, CDR1 is SQVTM, CDR2 ANQGSEA. Unmatched junction bases numbered 9, after V lost 6 bases and J lost 1 base. There are 15 residues in the CDR3. CDR3 in DNA: TGCAGCGTCCGACCTACTAGCGGACGCACAGATACGCAGTATTTT. Its translation is CSVRPTSGRTDTQYF.

This clone was counted ten times or more. The chain uses TRBV11-2 and TRBJ2-3, with TRBD1 matching over 7 bases. The germline V gene has CDR1 SGHAT and CDR2 FQNNGV. V was pared by 7 bases and J by 2 bases, with 6 bases of the junction left unmatched. This CDR3 comprises 14 residues. The DNA for the CDR3 is TGTGCCAGCAAAGGGGGCTACCTCACAGATACGCAGTATTTT. The encoded protein is CASKGGYLTDTQYF.

The V call is TRBV27, the J call TRBJ2-7; unclear D gene. Germline V CDR1 and CDR2: MNHEY, SMNVEV (reference sequence). CDR3 length equals 12 residues. Between the trimmed V and J ends, which lost 5 bases and 9 bases, there was a span of 14 bases. CDR3 in DNA: TGTGCCAGCAGTGCCTCCCCCCCCGGGCAGTACTTC. This encodes CASSASPPGQYF.

V gene TRBV25-1 combines with J gene TRBJ2-1, with 9 nucleotides matching TRBD2. Looked up from germline, CDR1 is MGHDK and CDR2 is SYGVNS. J lost 2 bases, V lost 4 bases, and 6 bases had no gene match. The length of the CDR3 is 16 residues. Here the CDR3 DNA reads TGTGCCAGCAGTGTCTCTAGCGGGGCTACCTACAATGAGCAGTTCTTC. The encoded protein is CASSVSSGATYNEQFF.

V gene TRBV7-9 combines with J gene TRBJ2-3; 13 bases line up with TRBD2. The V gene's germline CDR1 is SEHNR and CDR2 FQNEAQ (reference sequence). This CDR3 is 18 amino acids long. Trimming removed 1 base from V and 4 bases from J; junction bases left unmatched: 8. CDR3 bases: TGTGCCAGCAGCTTAGGGACTAGCGGGAGTAGTTCGGCAGATACGCAGTATTTT. Residues: CASSLGTSGSSSADTQYF. Full variable domain (missing parts from reference TRBV7-9 and TRBJ2-3): DTGVSQNPRHKITKRGQNVTFRCDPISEHNRLYWYRQTLGQGPEFLTYFQNEAQLEKSRLLSDRFSAERPKGSFSTLEIQRTEQGDSAMYLCASSLGTSGSSSADTQYFGPGTRLTVL.

This clone was counted only a few times. In the same sample, other DNA sequences code for this CDR3. The chain is built from TRBV5-4 and TRBJ2-3; 10 nucleotides match TRBD2. V lost 2 bases, J lost 2 bases, and 5 bases stayed unmatched. CDR3 size: 16 residues. Germline CDR1 SGHNT, CDR2 YYREEE (reference sequence). CDR3 residues: CASSFRLAGTTDTQYF. The CDR3, as DNA: TGTGCCAGCAGCTTCCGACTAGCGGGCACCACAGATACGCAGTATTTT.

The chain combines TRBV27 with TRBJ2-2, with 7 nucleotides matching TRBD1. After removal of 5 bases from V and 10 bases from J, the junction contained 4 bases not matched to a gene. CDR1 and CDR2 from the germline V gene are MNHEY and SMNVEV (reference sequence). There are 12 residues in the CDR3. CDR3 bases: TGTGCCAGCAGTAACAGGGGCGCGGAGCTGTTTTTT. Translated: CASSNRGAELFF.

The genes are TRBV2 and TRBJ1-4; D is undetermined. The CDR3 extends over 12 amino acids. Germline V gene sequence: CDR1 SNHLY, CDR2 FYNNEI. CDR3 coding DNA: TGTGCAGAAGGGCGCCCGGGAGAAAAACTGTTTTTT. Translated, it gives CAEGRPGEKLFF.

The chain employs TRBV27 and TRBJ2-6; unclear D gene. The germline V and J ends were trimmed by 6 bases and 1 base, with 10 bases remaining between them. CDR3 size: 15 residues. Germline V gives CDR1 MNHEY, CDR2 SMNVEV (reference sequence). This CDR3 is CASSARVSGANVLTF. CDR3 nucleotide sequence: TGTGCCAGCAGCGCAAGGGTGTCTGGGGCCAACGTCCTGACTTTC.

The rearrangement joins TRBV7-9 to TRBJ2-2; TRBD2 agrees at 11 bases. The V segment lost 3 bases and the J segment 3 bases; nucleotides outside the gene matches: 3. The CDR3 has 16 amino acids. Germline CDR1 is SEHNR and CDR2 is FQNEAQ (reference sequence). CDR3 DNA: TGTGCCAGCAGCTTTACACTAGCGGGAGACACCGGGGAGCTGTTTTTT. Translation: CASSFTLAGDTGELFF.

This chain uses TRBV11-1 with TRBJ1-1, with D tentatively TRBD1 (6 bases). Trimming pared 4 bases from V and 1 base from J, leaving 10 bases between. Per germline, CDR1 SGHAT and CDR2 FQDESV (reference sequence). This CDR3 is 14 amino acids long. The CDR3 DNA reads as TGTGCCAGCAGCTCTGCGACAGGGAACACTGAAGCTTTCTTT. Its protein product is CASSSATGNTEAFF.

The J gene is TRBJ2-1, the V gene TRBV18; 8 bases align to TRBD1. CDR1 and CDR2 (germline): KGHSH, LQKENI. The CDR3 consists of 16 residues. V gave up 0 bases and J gave up 6 bases; unmatched junction bases: 7. The CDR3 spells CASSPPSGGVSNEQFF. The CDR3 DNA sequence: TGTGCCAGCTCACCACCGTCAGGGGGCGTTAGCAATGAGCAGTTCTTC.

The chain has TRBV11-2 and TRBJ2-5, with D possibly being TRBD1 (6 bases). Trimming stripped 2 bases from V and 4 bases from J, with 11 bases between. This CDR3 has 14 amino acids. The germline V gene encodes CDR1 SGHAT and CDR2 FQNNGV. CDR3 residues: CASSLFRGGETQYF. In nucleotides, the CDR3 is TGTGCCAGCAGCTTATTCAGGGGCGGAGAGACCCAGTACTTC.

This chain joins TRBV19 and TRBJ2-6; 8 positions match TRBD1. Germline V lookup: CDR1 LNHDA, CDR2 SQIVND (reference sequence). The CDR3 spans 18 residues. V lost 4 bases and J lost 0; bases outside the gene matches: 8. The CDR3 region has the DNA TGTGCCAGTAGTAACCGACAGGGGATTCCCTCTGGGGCCAACGTCCTGACTTTC. Protein product: CASSNRQGIPSGANVLTF.

This sequence joins TRBV5-1 and TRBJ1-2; D remains unclear. The V and J ends lost 4 bases and 3 bases respectively, with 7 bases between them. Germline CDR1 SGHRS, CDR2 YFSETQ. The CDR3 runs to 12 residues. The CDR3 here is CASSRADYGYTF. In DNA form, the CDR3 reads TGCGCCAGCAGCCGTGCCGACTATGGCTACACCTTC.

V usage is TRBV6-1 and J usage is TRBJ2-7, with 8 bases matching TRBD1. V lost 4 bases, J lost 4 bases, and 6 bases stayed unmatched. This CDR3 contains 14 residues. From germline, CDR1 is MNHNS and CDR2 SASEGT. DNA for the CDR3: TGTGCCAGCAGTGCAGGGGGCGCGTTATACGAGCAGTACTTC. It encodes CASSAGGALYEQYF.

V and J are TRBV28 and TRBJ2-2; the D is unclear. V was shortened by 6 bases and J by 0 bases, with 2 bases between the two germline ends. The CDR3 extends over 12 amino acids. Germline V gives CDR1 MDHEN, CDR2 SYDVKM. The CDR3 sequence: CASSPNTGELFF. The CDR3 DNA reads TGTGCCAGCAGCCCGAACACCGGGGAGCTGTTTTTT.

The chain uses TRBV28 and TRBJ1-5; 10 bases agree with TRBD1. Trimming removed 6 bases from V and 3 bases from J; junction bases left unmatched: 5. The germline CDR1 and CDR2 sequences are MDHEN and SYDVKM. This CDR3 has 15 residues. The CDR3 sequence is CASSRTGGVNQPQHF. The CDR3 DNA reads as TGTGCCAGCAGCCGGACAGGGGGGGTCAATCAGCCCCAGCATTTT.

V is TRBV27 and J is TRBJ2-2; D is ambiguous. V lost 3 bases to trimming and J lost 0 bases, with 11 bases between them. There are 16 residues in the CDR3. Looked up from germline, CDR1 is MNHEY and CDR2 is SMNVEV (reference sequence). This chain's CDR3 is CASSFRWQANTGELFF. Here the CDR3 DNA reads TGTGCCAGCAGTTTCAGGTGGCAGGCGAACACCGGGGAGCTGTTTTTT.

This sequence joins TRBV2 and TRBJ2-5; 7 bases match TRBD2. Trimming took 1 base from V and 5 from J; bases not matched to a gene: 4. Germline loops: CDR1 SNHLY, CDR2 FYNNEI. This CDR3 has 14 residues. CDR3 bases: TGTGCCAGCAGTGAAGGGGTAGCGGGCGAGACCCAGTACTTC. It specifies CASSEGVAGETQYF.

Turning to this clone: The same CDR3 arises from other DNA sequences in this sample as well. This rearrangement joins TRBV6-6 to TRBJ1-2, with 7 bases lining up with TRBD1. J gave up 0 bases and V 5 bases, and 3 bases lay outside the gene matches. The V gene's germline CDR1 is MNHNY and CDR2 SVGAGI (reference sequence). CDR3 length: 14 residues. CDR3 sequence reads: CASSPQGANYGYTF. CDR3 DNA: TGTGCCAGCAGTCCCCAGGGGGCTAACTATGGCTACACCTTC.